These 11 T cell receptor beta chains share one sample of origin, sequenced in a study of CD8 T cell repertoires and HIV-1 epitope variants. The method was immunoSEQ multiplex PCR; TCRdb's version includes in-frame clones alone and lacks a portion of them. The table shows fewer than 4,500 clones, with over 50% occurring only once. For these TCRs, the target antigens are not known. The material sequenced was cultured CD8+ T cells derived from PBMCs. These receptors all stem from a male donor with HIV.

The CDR3 DNA reads TGTGCCAGCAGTTTAGTAGGGTGGGGAGAGCAGTTCTTC. Translated: CASSLVGWGEQFF. V gene TRBV27 combines with J gene TRBJ2-1; no definite D call. CDR3 length: 13 residues. Germline-derived CDR1 and CDR2 are MNHEY and SMNVEV (reference sequence). Trimming removed 2 bases at V and 10 bases at J, with 12 bases between.

The chain combines TRBV27 with TRBJ2-7; possible D gene TRBD2, 6 bases. From germline, CDR1 is MNHEY and CDR2 SMNVEV (reference sequence). V was clipped by 5 bases and J by 3 bases, with 20 bases between them. The CDR3 has 16 amino acids. For the CDR3, the DNA is TGTGCCAGCAGTCCATCTCCGGCTAGCGTACTCTACGAGCAGTACTTC. As protein: CASSPSPASVLYEQYF.

The chain recombines TRBV5-6 with TRBJ2-3, with 11 bases that match TRBD2. J was trimmed by 2 bases and V by 1 base; bases with no gene match: 3. Germline-derived CDR1 and CDR2 are SGHDT and YYEEEE. The CDR3 has 16 residues. CDR3 in amino acids: CASSLTSGGPTDTQYF. Written as DNA, the CDR3 is TGTGCCAGCAGCTTGACTAGCGGGGGACCCACAGATACGCAGTATTTT.

The chain has TRBV4-3 and TRBJ2-7, with TRBD1 identical over 9 bases. The V gene's germline CDR1 is LGHNA and CDR2 YSLEER. V trimming: 4 bases; J trimming: 6 bases; junction bases outside the gene matches: 10. The CDR3 is 15 amino acids. The CDR3 is CASSLSDRGEREQYF. The DNA for the CDR3 is TGCGCCAGCAGCCTATCCGACAGGGGGGAACGCGAGCAGTACTTC.

In DNA form, the CDR3 reads TGTGCCAGCAGCTCGACAGCAGATACGCAGTATTTT. Its protein product is CASSSTADTQYF. The rearrangement joins TRBV11-3 to TRBJ2-3; D is possibly TRBD1 (5 bases). The CDR3 is made up of 12 amino acids. CDR1 SGHNT and CDR2 YENEEA come from the germline V gene. Trimming removed 4 bases from V and 4 bases from J, with 6 bases in between.

The CDR3 nucleotides are TGTGCCAGCAGCTTGTCCCACGAGCAGTACTTC. This codes for CASSLSHEQYF. The genes are TRBV5-4 and TRBJ2-7; D call uncertain. CDR1 is SGHNT and CDR2 is YYREEE in the germline V gene (reference sequence). There are 11 residues in the CDR3. V was trimmed by 1 base and J by 5 bases, leaving 4 bases between them.

The rearrangement links TRBV5-1 to TRBJ2-1, with TRBD2 as a possible D gene (5 bases). CDR1 SGHRS and CDR2 YFSETQ come from the germline V gene. There are 16 residues in the CDR3. The V end was cut by 4 bases, the J end by 0 bases, with 14 bases between. CDR3: CASSLRGLSSYNEQFF. The DNA for the CDR3 is TGCGCCAGCAGCCTGAGAGGGCTGAGCTCCTACAATGAGCAGTTCTTC.

This clone was seen only a few times. The V call is TRBV5-1, the J call TRBJ2-7; D remains ambiguous. Germline V lookup: CDR1 SGHRS, CDR2 YFSETQ. The CDR3 length is 15 residues. Between the trimmed V and J ends, which lost 0 bases and 0 bases, there was a span of 10 bases. The DNA for the CDR3 is TGCGCCAGCAGCTTGGAGGTCGTTTCCTCCTACGAGCAGTACTTC. Residues: CASSLEVVSSYEQYF.

The chain recombines TRBV11-3 with TRBJ1-1; D perhaps matches TRBD1 (5 bases). CDR3 size: 13 residues. Germline loops: CDR1 SGHNT, CDR2 YENEEA. Trimming removed 1 base from V and 2 bases from J, with 5 bases in between. In DNA, the CDR3 is TGTGCCAGCAGCTTAGGGGGCAACACTGAAGCTTTCTTT. It encodes CASSLGGNTEAFF.

J is TRBJ2-7 and V is TRBV28, with 9 nucleotides matching TRBD1. V lost 6 bases to trimming and J lost 5 bases; unmatched junction nucleotides: 5. This CDR3 comprises 13 residues. Germline V lookup: CDR1 MDHEN, CDR2 SYDVKM. The CDR3 loop reads CASSRDRVNEQYF. The CDR3 DNA is TGTGCCAGCAGCCGGGACAGGGTAAACGAGCAGTACTTC.

Judged by abundance, this clone is large. The V gene is TRBV27, the J gene TRBJ2-7; a possible D gene is TRBD2 (6 bases). The germline V gene has CDR1 MNHEY and CDR2 SMNVEV (reference sequence). The CDR3 is made up of 16 amino acids. The V and J ends lost 6 bases and 2 bases respectively, with 20 bases between them. CDR3 DNA sequence: TGTGCCAGCAGCTTAACCTCAGGGACTTTCGCCTACGAGCAGTACTTC. Amino acids: CASSLTSGTFAYEQYF.